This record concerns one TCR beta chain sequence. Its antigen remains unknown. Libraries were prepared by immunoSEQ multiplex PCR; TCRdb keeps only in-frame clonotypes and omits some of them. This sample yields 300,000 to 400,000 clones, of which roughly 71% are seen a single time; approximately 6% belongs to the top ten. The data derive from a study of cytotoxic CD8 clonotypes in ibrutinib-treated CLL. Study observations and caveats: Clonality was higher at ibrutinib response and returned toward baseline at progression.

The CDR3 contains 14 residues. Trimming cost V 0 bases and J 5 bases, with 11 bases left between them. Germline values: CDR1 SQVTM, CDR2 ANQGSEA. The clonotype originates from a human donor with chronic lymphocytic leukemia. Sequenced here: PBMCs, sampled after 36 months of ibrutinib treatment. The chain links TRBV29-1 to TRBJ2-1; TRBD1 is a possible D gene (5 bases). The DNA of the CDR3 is TGCAGCGTTGAAGATTTCCGACAGAACAATGAGCAGTTCTTC. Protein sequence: CSVEDFRQNNEQFF.